The 31 T cell receptor beta chains presented below share a single source sample, sequenced in a study of response to subunit inactivated influenza vaccine. Each CDR3 protein is one row after TCRdb ran MiXCR on the RT-PCR reads. The table includes a few hundred thousand distinct CDR3 sequences, 22% detected once. The source material was PBMCs from blood, sampled around 22 months after vaccination. The receptors come from a man between 45 and 75 years old who received an inactivated influenza vaccine.

The chain combines TRBV28 with TRBJ2-7; a weak D match, TRBD1 (5 bases). Germline V gives CDR1 MDHEN, CDR2 SYDVKM. The V end was cut by 0 bases, the J end by 8 bases, with 17 bases between. CDR3 length: 15 amino acids. CDR3 amino acids: CASSLWDKSRFKQYF. The CDR3 DNA is TGTGCCAGCAGTTTATGGGACAAAAGCCGGTTCAAGCAGTACTTC. Using reference TRBV28 and TRBJ2-7 for the parts outside the CDR3, the full variable domain is DVKVTQSSRYLVKRTGEKVFLECVQDMDHENMFWYRQDPGLGLRLIYFSYDVKMKEKGDIPEGYSVSREKKERFSLILESASTNQTSMYLCASSLWDKSRFKQYFGPGTRLTVT.

This clonotype has more than one count but fewer than ten. This rearrangement joins TRBV10-3 to TRBJ1-6; TRBD1 aligns across 7 bases. The V segment lost 8 bases and the J segment 7 bases; nucleotides outside the gene matches: 11. The CDR3 totals 15 residues. Germline CDR1 is ENHRY and CDR2 is SYGVKD. CDR3 sequence reads: CAIGRGLLENSPLHF. The CDR3 DNA follows: TGTGCCATCGGTAGGGGGCTATTGGAGAATTCACCCCTCCACTTT.

This clonotype showed up just a few times. The CDR3 reads CSAGTSGGSRTDTQYF. For the CDR3, the DNA is TGCAGTGCCGGGACTAGCGGGGGATCTCGCACAGATACGCAGTATTTT. The chain employs TRBV20-1 and TRBJ2-3, with 14 bases fitting TRBD2. Germline V gene sequence: CDR1 DFQATT, CDR2 SNEGSKA (reference sequence). J lost 1 base, V lost 6 bases, and 6 bases had no gene match. This CDR3 is built from 16 residues.

This clonotype was counted at least ten times. The chain links TRBV5-5 to TRBJ1-3; the D gene is possibly TRBD1 (5 bases). V was trimmed by 0 bases and J by 4 bases, leaving 8 bases between them. CDR1 and CDR2 (germline): SGHKS, YYEKEE (reference sequence). The CDR3 covers 14 residues. CDR3 sequence (DNA): TGTGCCAGCAGCTTGGCCAGGGACGGAAACACCATATATTTT. Protein product: CASSLARDGNTIYF.

The chain links TRBV9 to TRBJ2-7; no clear D gene. The length of the CDR3 is 15 residues. The V gene's germline CDR1 is SGDLS and CDR2 YYNGEE. Trimming left V 1 base short and J 3 bases short, with 14 bases between. CDR3 sequence: CASSVQVGPGYEQYF. CDR3 bases: TGTGCCAGCAGCGTACAAGTAGGGCCTGGCTACGAGCAGTACTTC.

The chain recombines TRBV20-1 with TRBJ1-5; perhaps TRBD1 as D (6 bases). Between the trimmed V and J ends, which lost 3 bases and 3 bases, there was a span of 12 bases. CDR3 length equals 14 residues. CDR1 is DFQATT and CDR2 is SNEGSKA in the germline V gene (reference sequence). In DNA form, the CDR3 reads TGCAGTGCTAGCCAGGGGACACCCAATCAGCCCCAGCATTTT. Amino acids: CSASQGTPNQPQHF.

This chain joins TRBV3-1 and TRBJ2-1, with D perhaps matching TRBD2 (6 bases). The germline gives CDR1 LGHDT, CDR2 YNNKEL (reference sequence). The CDR3 spans 15 residues. The V and J ends lost 3 bases and 3 bases respectively, with 12 bases between them. The CDR3 DNA follows: TGTGCCAGCAGCCACGGGGACTTACACTACAATGAGCAGTTCTTC. Protein sequence: CASSHGDLHYNEQFF.

In its sample, this clonotype was seen a few times. The V and J genes are TRBV10-2 and TRBJ1-1; TRBD1 aligns across 7 bases. CDR3 length equals 15 residues. CDR1 is WSHSY and CDR2 is SAAADI in the germline V gene. V gave up 5 bases and J gave up 5 bases; unmatched junction bases: 11. The CDR3 DNA is TGCGCCAGCAGTCCTGGGAAGGGGGCGGCTACTGAAGCTTTCTTT. Residues: CASSPGKGAATEAFF.

This clonotype is labeled medium-sized. The V and J genes are TRBV7-8 and TRBJ1-2; D is unclear. Trimming took 0 bases from V and 0 from J, leaving 11 bases between them. The CDR3 contains 16 residues. Germline V gene sequence: CDR1 SGHVS, CDR2 FQNEAQ. The DNA of the CDR3 is TGTGCCAGCAGCTTAGCCAGGCTACCCTCTAACTATGGCTACACCTTC. It translates to CASSLARLPSNYGYTF. Using reference TRBV7-8 and TRBJ1-2 for the parts outside the CDR3, the full variable domain is GAGVSQSPRYKVAKRGQDVALRCDPISGHVSLFWYQQALGQGPEFLTYFQNEAQLDKSGLPSDRFFAERPEGSVSTLKIQRTQQEDSAVYLCASSLARLPSNYGYTFGSGTRLTVV.

The chain combines TRBV6-2 or TRBV6-3 with TRBJ2-7; no reliable D call. V gave up 6 bases and J gave up 1 base, with 16 bases separating them. The germline V gene has CDR1 MNHEY and CDR2 SVGEGT. The CDR3 covers 15 residues. CDR3 protein: CASSILGGQSYEQYF. The CDR3 DNA reads as TGTGCCAGCAGCATACTGGGTGGCCAATCCTACGAGCAGTACTTC.

V gene TRBV6-5 combines with J gene TRBJ2-1; D remains unclear. Germline V gene sequence: CDR1 MNHEY, CDR2 SVGAGI. This CDR3 spans 12 amino acids. Between the trimmed V and J ends, which lost 6 bases and 9 bases, there was a span of 12 bases. The CDR3, as DNA: TGTGCCAGCAGAGGGATCTATCGTGAGCAGTTCTTC. Translation: CASRGIYREQFF.

V is TRBV20-1 and J is TRBJ1-1; 7 nucleotides match TRBD1. The CDR3 totals 15 residues. With V trimmed by 6 bases and J by 10 bases, 20 bases remained unmatched. Germline-derived CDR1 and CDR2 are DFQATT and SNEGSKA (reference sequence). This CDR3 reads CSALRDRDIGSVAFF. The DNA for the CDR3 is TGCAGTGCACTCCGGGACAGAGATATAGGTTCTGTAGCTTTCTTT.

This clonotype has only a few counts. This chain joins TRBV7-9 and TRBJ2-7; 8 bases map to TRBD1. This CDR3 has 15 residues. In germline, CDR1 is SEHNR, CDR2 FQNEAQ (reference sequence). Trimming cost V 5 bases and J 1 base; bases outside gene matches: 7. The CDR3 coding sequence is TGTGCCAGCAGCCCCGGACAGGGAACGTCCTACGAGCAGTACTTC. Amino acid sequence: CASSPGQGTSYEQYF. Based on the CDR3 plus reference TRBV7-9 and TRBJ2-7, the full variable domain is DTGVSQNPRHKITKRGQNVTFRCDPISEHNRLYWYRQTLGQGPEFLTYFQNEAQLEKSRLLSDRFSAERPKGSFSTLEIQRTEQGDSAMYLCASSPGQGTSYEQYFGPGTRLTVT.

This clonotype was counted ten times or more. The chain couples TRBV27 to TRBJ2-1; perhaps TRBD1 as D (6 bases). The germline V gene has CDR1 MNHEY and CDR2 SMNVEV (reference sequence). V lost 2 bases to trimming and J lost 4 bases, with 6 bases between them. CDR3 size: 13 residues. The CDR3 is CASSLQGYNEQFF. The CDR3, as DNA: TGTGCCAGCAGTTTACAGGGGTACAATGAGCAGTTCTTC.

This clonotype showed up just a few times. The J gene is TRBJ1-2, the V gene TRBV11-2, with D uncertain. Germline CDR1 and CDR2: SGHAT and FQNNGV. Trimming left V 3 bases short and J 4 bases short, with 12 bases between. The CDR3 totals 14 residues. The CDR3 is CASSFPGRTYGYTF. The CDR3 DNA follows: TGTGCCAGCAGCTTCCCCGGACGGACCTATGGCTACACCTTC.

This chain joins TRBV5-5 and TRBJ1-1, with 9 bases matching TRBD1. The V and J ends lost 4 bases and 11 bases, in that order; junction bases with no gene match: 12. This CDR3 spans 14 amino acids. Per the germline V gene, CDR1 is SGHKS and CDR2 is YYEKEE (reference sequence). CDR3 coding DNA: TGTGCCAGCAGCGTTTATCCGGGACAGGGAGCCGCTTTCTTT. Residues: CASSVYPGQGAAFF.

The V call is TRBV6-2 or TRBV6-3, the J call TRBJ1-5, with D maybe TRBD1 (6 bases). The CDR3 is 15 residues long. Germline-derived CDR1 and CDR2 are MNHEY and SVGEGT. Trimming took off 5 bases at V and 3 bases at J, with 14 bases between the two ends. The chain's CDR3 is CASSPMDRDNQPQHF. The CDR3, as DNA: TGTGCCAGCAGTCCCATGGACAGAGACAATCAGCCCCAGCATTTT.

About this clonotype itself: The conserved final phenylalanine or tryptophan is absent from the CDR3, which likely points to a read error. The chain carries TRBV24-1 and TRBJ1-2; 7 positions agree with TRBD1. The V gene's germline CDR1 is KGHDR and CDR2 SFDVKD. V lost 5 bases and J lost 5; bases outside the gene matches: 4. The CDR3 loop spans 13 amino acids. CDR3 sequence reads: CATSATQGYGYTS. As DNA, the CDR3 is TGTGCCACCAGTGCCACACAGGGGTATGGCTACACCTCC.

With respect to this clonotype: A single base separates this from a much larger clone, so it may be a read error. The chain uses TRBV12-3 or TRBV12-4 and TRBJ2-7, with D unresolved. The CDR3 contains 11 residues. The germline V and J ends were trimmed by 5 bases and 3 bases, with 5 bases remaining between them. The CDR3 loop is CASSTVYEQYF. DNA for the CDR3: TGTGCCAGCAGTACGGTCTACGAGCAGTACTTC.

The sample holds a few counts of this clonotype. The chain couples TRBV12-3 or TRBV12-4 to TRBJ2-7; 8 nucleotides align to TRBD1. CDR3 length: 13 amino acids. Trimming removed 3 bases from V and 5 bases from J; junction bases left unmatched: 3. The CDR3 nucleotides are TGTGCCAGCAGTTTGCAGGGGGCACACGAGCAGTACTTC. As protein: CASSLQGAHEQYF.

J is TRBJ2-7 and V is TRBV7-3; possible D gene TRBD2, 5 bases. CDR3 length equals 13 residues. Trimming cost V 5 bases and J 9 bases, with 17 bases left between them. Germline loops: CDR1 SGHTA, CDR2 FQGTGA. The CDR3 nucleotides read TGTGCCAGCAGCGAGTATCCAGACCGGGGGCAGTACTTC. This sequence encodes CASSEYPDRGQYF.

J is TRBJ1-2 and V is TRBV4-3, with TRBD1 matching 7 bases. V gave up 1 base and J gave up 4 bases; unmatched junction bases: 9. The germline CDR1 and CDR2 sequences are LGHNA and YSLEER. CDR3 length: 16 residues. CDR3 region: CASSQVFKSGGYGYTF. The CDR3 coding sequence is TGCGCCAGCAGCCAAGTTTTTAAGTCAGGGGGCTATGGCTACACCTTC.

The sample holds a few counts of this clonotype. The rearrangement links TRBV15 to TRBJ1-2, with D possibly TRBD1 on 6 matching bases. Germline loops: CDR1 LNHNV, CDR2 YYDKDF (reference sequence). V gave up 4 bases and J gave up 4 bases, with 22 bases separating them. The CDR3 length is 17 residues. The DNA of the CDR3 is TGTGCCACCAGCATCGGACAGCTGCTACCAAAACTCTATGGCTACACCTTC. Translated, it gives CATSIGQLLPKLYGYTF. The full variable domain, rest sourced from reference TRBV15 and TRBJ1-2, is DAMVIQNPRYQVTQFGKPVTLSCSQTLNHNVMYWYQQKSSQAPKLLFHYYDKDFNNEADTPDNFQSRRPNTSFCFLDIRSPGLGDTAMYLCATSIGQLLPKLYGYTFGSGTRLTVV.

This clonotype has just a few counts. This chain links TRBV7-3 with TRBJ2-2; no reliable D call. Germline CDR1 reads SGHTA; CDR2 reads FQGTGA. Trimming left V 6 bases short and J 3 bases short, with 11 bases between. There are 14 residues in the CDR3. Here the CDR3 DNA reads TGTGCCAGCAGACAAAACTCTTACACCGGGGAGCTGTTTTTT. It encodes CASRQNSYTGELFF.

The rearrangement joins TRBV7-9 to TRBJ2-5; possibly TRBD1 or TRBD2 for D (6 bases each). Trimming took off 0 bases at V and 2 bases at J, with 13 bases between the two ends. The CDR3 runs 16 residues. Germline loops: CDR1 SEHNR, CDR2 FQNEAQ (reference sequence). CDR3 sequence (DNA): TGTGCCAGCAGCTTAGCCCGACAGGCGGGACAAGAGACCCAGTACTTC. Its translation: CASSLARQAGQETQYF.

The gene calls are TRBV19 and TRBJ1-5; 10 bases match TRBD1. CDR1 and CDR2 (germline): LNHDA, SQIVND (reference sequence). Trimming took 7 bases from V and 5 from J; bases not matched to a gene: 5. The CDR3 totals 14 residues. The chain's CDR3 is CASTRDRGDQPQHF. In nucleotides, the CDR3 is TGTGCCAGTACCCGGGACAGGGGTGATCAGCCCCAGCATTTT.

This clonotype was detected only a few times. The rearrangement uses TRBV18 and TRBJ2-7; unclear D gene. Trimming took 6 bases from V and 2 from J, leaving 11 bases between them. The CDR3 sequence is 13 residues long. Germline V CDR1 and CDR2: KGHSH, LQKENI. CDR3 nucleotide sequence: TGTGCCAGCTCCCAAGGACCCACCTACGAGCAGTACTTC. Protein: CASSQGPTYEQYF.

V and J are TRBV19 and TRBJ2-7, with D possibly TRBD1 on 5 matching bases. The germline V gene encodes CDR1 LNHDA and CDR2 SQIVND (reference sequence). The CDR3 consists of 12 residues. V lost 5 bases and J 4 bases, leaving 9 bases between the germline ends. The CDR3 region is CASSDSLYEQYF. CDR3 DNA sequence: TGTGCCAGTAGTGACAGCTTGTACGAGCAGTACTTC.

Only a few counts were recorded for this clonotype. The J gene is TRBJ1-5, the V gene TRBV10-2, with TRBD1 matching 9 bases. This CDR3 is 14 amino acids long. CDR1 WSHSY and CDR2 SAAADI come from the germline V gene. V lost 6 bases and J lost 2; bases outside the gene matches: 2. CDR3 region: CASRQGAGNQPQHF. The CDR3 nucleotides read TGCGCCAGCAGACAGGGGGCTGGCAATCAGCCCCAGCATTTT.

This clonotype was observed a few times. The V gene is TRBV28, the J gene TRBJ1-2, with TRBD1 matching over 7 bases. The CDR3 has 16 residues. Germline V gene sequence: CDR1 MDHEN, CDR2 SYDVKM. V lost 7 bases to trimming and J lost 8 bases; unmatched junction nucleotides: 19. The CDR3 coding sequence is TGTGCCAGCAATCCGAGGACAGGATTTATTCTTCTGGGCTACACCTTC. Translated, it gives CASNPRTGFILLGYTF.

This clonotype was recorded a few times. J is TRBJ2-5 and V is TRBV28; no firm D call. Trimming took off 5 bases at V and 5 bases at J, with 12 bases between the two ends. Germline V gives CDR1 MDHEN, CDR2 SYDVKM. The length of the CDR3 is 13 residues. This chain's CDR3 is CASSAVGSETQYF. The DNA of the CDR3 is TGTGCCAGCAGTGCCGTGGGTAGCGAGACCCAGTACTTC.